This record looks at one TCR beta chain sequence and its context. The target of this receptor is not known. No base-level quality is on record; no much larger clone is a single base apart. TCRbeta CDR3 regions were amplified from genomic DNA by means of the immunoSEQ Assay, a bias-controlled multiplex PCR. In the authors' own workflow: Within the assay, amplification of reference gene primers was used to estimate how many nucleated cells each sample contained. To quantify the absolute abundance of each unique TCRbeta CDR3 rearrangement, sequence reads were collapsed and filtered. For each sample, productive Simpson clonality was calculated as the square root of Simpson's diversity index across productive rearrangements. TCRdb mirrors the immuneACCESS table, restricted to in-frame sequences. Some clones are absent from its copies; in checked studies, under half trace to an unresolved V gene, and the reason for the others is unknown. The DNA was the basis for D and trimming; V, J and clone size are from that table. The sample includes tens of thousands of clones, with 75% to 95% observed a single time. The top ten clones comprise around 13% of the sample.

Inclusive of the bounding cysteine and phenylalanine, the CDR3 is 16 residues long. The sequence is cut down to CDR3 DNA, 48 bases in frame from base 1. The germline V gene specifies SGHRS as CDR1 and YFSETQ as CDR2. V and J are truncated by 0 bases and 3 bases respectively, leaving an intervening sequence of 15 bases. This record belongs to a study of blood T cell repertoires in COVID-19 (dated by TCRdb to 2019 to 2021). Turning to the overall study: Samples from collaborators originated in the United States, Italy and Spain and spanned both the acute and convalescent phases of COVID-19. A de-identified subject ID, COVID-19 status, age in years and sex were almost always included in the sample metadata. The prospective study material was composed of cDNA or gDNA derived from T cells, B-cell-depleted T cells, or PBMCs. The repertoires were released in a freely available public database meant as a resource for research on the immune response to SARS-CoV-2. Deeply sampled blood TCRbeta repertoires from subjects exposed to, actively infected with, or recovered from COVID-19 were included in the dataset. Samples were obtained from the ongoing ImmuneRACE study (first 160 participants) and from 950 to 1,500 subjects provided by 6 global collaborators. Where available, HLA class I and class II types were taken from metadata supplied by the sample provider and were not determined by assay-based typing.

The investigation overall reported the following: How much clinical and demographic metadata was included differed by source and by participant, and the metadata was provided uncurated.

The collaborating institutions used their own protocols to collect whole blood in K2EDTA tubes. For TCRbeta analysis, collaborators shipped samples as frozen whole blood, isolated PBMCs, or DNA extracted from either of those sample types. Sequenced sample: peripheral blood. The rearranged chain carries TRBV5-1 and TRBJ2-5; TRBD2 is a possible D gene, resting on 6 matching bases. The sequence was collected from a human donor with active COVID-19. The donor label of this sample is uncertain. The DNA sequence is given as TGCGCCAGCAGCTTGGCGGCGGTAGAGCGGGAAGAGACCCAGTACTTC. This encodes CASSLAAVEREETQYF.